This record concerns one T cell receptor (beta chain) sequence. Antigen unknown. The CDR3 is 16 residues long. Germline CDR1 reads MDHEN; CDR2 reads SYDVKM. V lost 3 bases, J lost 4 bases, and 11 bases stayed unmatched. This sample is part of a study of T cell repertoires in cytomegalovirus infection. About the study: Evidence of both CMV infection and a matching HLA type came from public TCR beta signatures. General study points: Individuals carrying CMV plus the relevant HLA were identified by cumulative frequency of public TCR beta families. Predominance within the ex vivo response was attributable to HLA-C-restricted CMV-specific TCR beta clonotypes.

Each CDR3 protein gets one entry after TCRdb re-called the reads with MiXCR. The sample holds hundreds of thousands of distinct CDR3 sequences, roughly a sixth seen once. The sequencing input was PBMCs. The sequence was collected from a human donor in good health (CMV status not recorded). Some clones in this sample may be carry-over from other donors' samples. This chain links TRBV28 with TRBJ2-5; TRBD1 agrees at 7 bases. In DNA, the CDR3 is TGTGCCAGCAGTTTCGATCCTAGGGGGCCGGGAGAGACCCAGTACTTC. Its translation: CASSFDPRGPGETQYF.